This record looks at one T cell receptor beta chain sequence and its context. Its antigen is as yet unknown. All donors were Caucasian adults living in Nashville, Tennessee. The data originate from a study of shared clonotypes between healthy human individuals. Investigators spread the genomic DNA of each subset evenly over several immunoSEQ plates. Only in-frame clones appear in the TCRdb table, and some are missing; sequencing was by immunoSEQ multiplex PCR. Counted here are about 530,000 clones, approximately 79% occurring once; the ten biggest clones make up about 12%. General study results and limits: Donors were few, which limited the genetic and exposure-history diversity represented.

V was pared by 7 bases and J by 0 bases, with 1 base of the junction left unmatched. The CDR3 is 13 residues long. Germline CDR1 SGDLS, CDR2 YYNGEE. The specimen sequenced was PBMCs. This chain links TRBV9 with TRBJ2-7, with 10 positions matching TRBD2. This sequence originates from a woman aged 40 to 50 in good health. Some clones in this sample may be carry-over from other donors' samples. The CDR3 reads CASSSGSSYEQYF. CDR3 in DNA: TGTGCCAGCTCTAGCGGGAGCTCCTACGAGCAGTACTTC.